The entry below gives a single TCR beta chain sequence along with its context. What it recognizes is unknown. Unsorted whole blood yielded the total RNA, with T cells left unselected. These data are taken from a study of monozygotic twins with inflammatory bowel disease. Study-level findings and limits: Discrimination among different T cell subtypes was not achievable.

Germline lookup yields CDR1 MNHEY and CDR2 SVGEGT. This CDR3 contains 14 residues. Template switching appended UMIs that held a 6-nucleotide sample barcode. TCRdb re-called the 5' RACE reads and catalogs CDR3 proteins one per entry, DNA excluded. This sample's table has approximately 200,000 distinct CDR3 sequences. Sequenced: blood. The genes are TRBV6-2 or TRBV6-3 and TRBJ2-1; TCRdb gives TRBD2 as the D gene, but with no DNA this cannot be confirmed. This TCR came from a human donor with ulcerative colitis or Crohn's disease, or a healthy co-twin of an affected twin (not recorded which). This CDR3 is CASSYSGGTREQFF.